This T cell receptor beta chain was captured in a study of cytomegalovirus exposure and HLA in healthy donors. Study summary: Around 80 million unique TCR sequences came from HLA-typed donors in an early release. Study conclusions and caveats: Under in vitro conditions, three CMV-associated chains were confirmed as specific for CMV antigens. Only CMV serostatus was available as immune exposure information. The study put 150 to 200 TCR beta chains on its list as cytomegalovirus-associated.

From germline, CDR1 is SGHKS and CDR2 YYEKEE (reference sequence). The CDR3 is 14 residues long. V lost 0 bases to trimming and J lost 5 bases, with 12 bases between them. The study ran its PCR with 60 Vbeta and 13 Jbeta primers. The repertoire was sequenced with immunoSEQ multiplex PCR; TCRdb's copy has only in-frame clones and lacks some. The sample carries under 150,000 clones, 67% recorded once. With regard to this clone: Antigen unknown.

This chain joins TRBV5-5 and TRBJ2-7; TRBD1 is a possible D gene (6 bases). The specimen sequenced was PBMCs. This clonotype originated in a man younger than 35 in good health and CMV-seropositive. As DNA, the CDR3 is TGTGCCAGCAGCTTGGTATCAGGGGCAGACGAGCAGTACGTC. As protein: CASSLVSGADEQYV.